A selection of T cell receptor beta chains follows, all from one sample in a study of PD-1 blockade in mismatch repair-deficient tumors. Sequencing used immunoSEQ multiplex PCR; TCRdb keeps in-frame clones, though not all of them. This table has approximately 130,000 clones, 86% appearing once. The source was peripheral blood, collected 44 weeks after starting pembrolizumab. These TCRs come from an adult with mismatch repair-deficient cancer. The CDR3 runs from the conserved cysteine through the conserved F or W. The D gene is left open where the match is weak. For some rows the clone size is stated as once, few or many, or as a class when expanded; others skip it.

TRBJ2-7 NA TRBV7-9 NA CASSLEQGEQYF TGTGCCAGCAGCCTGGAACAGGGCGAGCAGTACTTC
TRBJ1-5 NA TRBV19 NA CASSMWGSGNQPQHF TGTGCCAGTAGTATGTGGGGGTCGGGGAATCAGCCCCAGCATTTT
TRBJ2-7 few TRBV9 NA CASSGPKIWGGNSYEQYF TGTGCCAGCAGCGGTCCAAAAATTTGGGGTGGGAACTCCTACGAGCAGTACTTC
TRBJ2-1 many TRBV7-2 TRBD2 CASSLASGRASATNEQFF TGTGCCAGCAGCTTAGCTAGCGGGAGGGCCTCGGCTACCAATGAGCAGTTCTTC
TRBJ2-1 NA TRBV5-1 NA CASSSPGQYNEQFF TGCGCCAGCAGCTCCCCCGGACAATACAATGAGCAGTTCTTC
TRBJ2-5 NA TRBV4-1 TRBD2 CASSPLAGGPIKTQYF TGCGCCAGCAGCCCTTTAGCGGGAGGGCCGATAAAGACCCAGTACTTC
TRBJ2-2 NA TRBV28 NA CASSPPYRRQNTGELFF TGTGCCAGCAGTCCCCCCTACCGACGACAGAACACCGGGGAGCTGTTTTTT
TRBJ1-1 NA TRBV7-9 NA CASSLVGRAGNTEAFF TGTGCCAGCAGCTTAGTAGGCAGGGCAGGGAACACTGAAGCTTTCTTT
TRBJ2-3 NA TRBV27 NA CASSLVGGTPDTQYF TGTGCCAGCAGTTTAGTGGGAGGAACCCCAGATACGCAGTATTTT
TRBJ2-3 NA TRBV19 TRBD2 CASSTRLAKDTQYF TGTGCCAGTAGTACCAGACTAGCGAAAGATACGCAGTATTTT
TRBJ2-3 NA TRBV27 TRBD2 CASTTSGVSTDTQYF TGTGCCAGCACAACTAGCGGGGTCAGCACAGATACGCAGTATTTT
TRBJ2-5 NA TRBV5-1 NA CASRVSSQETQYF TGCGCCAGCAGGGTTTCCAGCCAAGAGACCCAGTACTTC
TRBJ2-1 NA TRBV7-2 NA CASSLMAEQFF TGTGCCAGCAGCTTAATGGCTGAGCAGTTCTTC
TRBJ1-2 NA TRBV7-2 NA CASSPRFDGYTF TGTGCCAGCAGCCCACGGTTCGATGGCTACACCTTC
TRBJ2-5 NA TRBV19 TRBD1 CASTNSRDRLETQYF TGTGCCAGTACTAACTCTAGGGACAGGTTGGAGACCCAGTACTTC
TRBJ2-1 NA TRBV9 TRBD2 CASSGSGGSSYNEQFF TGTGCCAGCAGCGGCAGTGGCGGGAGCTCCTACAATGAGCAGTTCTTC
TRBJ1-2 few TRBV18 TRBD1 CASSQDRGYGYTF TGTGCCAGCTCCCAGGACAGGGGCTATGGCTACACCTTC
TRBJ2-6 NA TRBV10-1 NA CASSAGDLATGANVLTF TGCGCCAGCAGTGCTGGGGACTTGGCAACTGGGGCCAACGTCCTGACTTTC
TRBJ2-7 NA TRBV5-1 NA CASSSPHRSSYEQYF TGCGCCAGCAGCTCCCCCCACCGGTCCTCCTACGAGCAGTACTTC
TRBJ2-5 NA TRBV5-4 NA CASSLTGETQYF TGTGCCAGCAGCTTGACCGGAGAGACCCAGTACTTC
TRBJ1-1 few TRBV14 NA CASSQDDGNTEAFF TGTGCCAGCAGCCAAGATGACGGTAACACTGAAGCTTTCTTT
TRBJ1-1 NA TRBV7-3 TRBD1 CASSFRDRLNTEAFF TGTGCCAGCAGCTTTCGGGACAGGCTGAACACTGAAGCTTTCTTT
TRBJ2-7 NA TRBV4-3 NA CASSQTPGLYEQYF TGCGCCAGCAGCCAAACCCCGGGACTTTACGAGCAGTACTTC
TRBJ2-5 NA TRBV11-2 TRBD2 CASSFFTSGKRMETQYF TGTGCCAGCAGCTTTTTCACTAGCGGGAAAAGAATGGAGACCCAGTACTTC
TRBJ2-1 NA TRBV30 NA CAWSVLWEEQFF TGTGCCTGGAGTGTACTTTGGGAAGAGCAGTTCTTC
TRBJ2-7 NA TRBV6-5 NA CASKLRIQSYEQYF TGTGCCAGCAAGTTAAGGATCCAATCCTACGAGCAGTACTTC
TRBJ2-1 NA TRBV19 TRBD2 CASSPLSGRLNEQFF TGTGCCAGTAGCCCTCTTAGCGGGAGGTTGAATGAGCAGTTCTTC
TRBJ2-1 NA TRBV29-1 TRBD2 CSVVPPSGRNEQFF TGCAGCGTTGTTCCTCCTAGCGGGAGAAATGAGCAGTTCTTC
TRBJ2-7 NA TRBV30 TRBD1 CAWSVRAGGEQYF TGTGCCTGGAGTGTACGGGCAGGGGGCGAGCAGTACTTC
TRBJ1-1 NA TRBV21-1 NA CASSKARKNTEAFF TGTGCCAGCAGCAAAGCGCGGAAGAACACTGAAGCTTTCTTT